The present entry profiles one T cell receptor (beta chain) with its context. Its specificity is not known. These data belong to a study of cytomegalovirus exposure and HLA in healthy donors. Study-wide background: An earlier analysis identified 100 million to 130 million unique TCR beta sequences in about 170 million T cells.

The primer mix had 60 Vbeta and 13 Jbeta primers. Profiled with immunoSEQ multiplex PCR; TCRdb holds only in-frame clones, not every one. The sample carries almost 200,000 clones, approximately 79% recorded once. Findings and limits, study-wide: The authors later linked a missense DCLRE1C variant to TCR beta V- and J-gene trimming.

The sequencing input was PBMCs. The receptor was isolated from a woman in her 30s in good health and CMV-seropositive.

The DNA of the CDR3 is TGTGCCAGTAGTCTAATGGGGGGCAGGGGGGAGACCCAGTACTTC. Translating it yields CASSLMGGRGETQYF. This chain uses TRBV19 with TRBJ2-5; a possible D gene is TRBD1 (7 bases). Between the trimmed V and J ends, which lost 5 bases and 5 bases, there was a span of 18 bases. The CDR3 contains 15 residues. From germline, CDR1 is LNHDA and CDR2 SQIVND (reference sequence).